These 2 T cell receptor beta chains came from one sample sequenced in a study of control samples from healthy donors and cancer patients. The table came from immunoSEQ multiplex PCR; TCRdb's copy has only in-frame clones and leaves some out. The sample consists of 95,000 to 150,000 clones, about 92% of them appearing once. The sequenced material came from PBMCs. The receptors were sampled from a man older than 75 with head and neck cancer.

This chain connects TRBV10-1 to TRBJ1-1; tentative D call: TRBD1 (5 bases). Germline CDR1 is WNHNN and CDR2 is SYGVQD (reference sequence). Trimming pared 6 bases from V and 10 bases from J, leaving 18 bases between. The length of the CDR3 is 13 residues. CDR3 nucleotide sequence: TGCGCCAGCAGGGCCGGGGGAACCGAAGTAGCTTTCTTT. Its translation: CASRAGGTEVAFF.

V gene TRBV19 combines with J gene TRBJ1-4; D call uncertain. The V gene lost 2 bases and the J gene lost 0 bases, with 7 bases spanning the gap. CDR1 and CDR2 from the germline V gene are LNHDA and SQIVND (reference sequence). The CDR3 loop spans 15 amino acids. The CDR3 DNA is TGTGCCAGTAGTATAAGCAGAGCAACTAATGAAAAACTGTTTTTT. Amino acids: CASSISRATNEKLFF.